The next 20 T cell receptor beta chains were all read from a single sample in a study of blood T cell repertoires in COVID-19. Clones were sequenced by immunoSEQ multiplex PCR, and TCRdb holds only the in-frame ones, with some missing. Of about 300,000 clones listed, around 82% are singletons. The sequenced material came from peripheral blood. These receptors were collected from a woman between 45 and 65 years old with acute or convalescent COVID-19.

The chain carries TRBV3-1 (or the pseudogene TRBV3-2) and TRBJ1-1; 7 nucleotides line up with TRBD1. The germline gives CDR1 LGHDT, CDR2 YNNKEL (reference sequence). The CDR3 loop spans 15 amino acids. V lost 1 base, J lost 1 base, and 3 bases stayed unmatched. The CDR3 sequence is CASSQAGTENTEAFF. CDR3 nucleotide sequence: TGTGCCAGCAGCCAAGCCGGGACAGAGAACACTGAAGCTTTCTTT.

This clone was picked up a small number of times. DNA of the CDR3: TGTGCCAGCAGCCCGGGACTAGCGGGAGTGGGAACGCAGTATTTT. Its translation is CASSPGLAGVGTQYF. The V call is TRBV5-8, the J call TRBJ2-3; 14 bases align to TRBD2. Trimming removed 4 bases from V and 9 bases from J; junction bases left unmatched: 7. The CDR3 is 15 residues long. Germline V gene lookup returns CDR1 SGHTS and CDR2 YDEGEE.

This chain links TRBV6-2 or TRBV6-3 with TRBJ2-1, with 7 bases matching TRBD2. The trim removed 6 bases at V and 0 bases at J, leaving 8 bases unmatched. The CDR3 consists of 16 residues. The germline V gene has CDR1 MNHEY and CDR2 SVGEGT. The CDR3 nucleotides read TGTGCCAGCAGCCAGGGACTACCGAGCTCCTACAATGAGCAGTTCTTC. This encodes CASSQGLPSSYNEQFF.

The chain combines TRBV7-8 with TRBJ2-4, with D maybe TRBD1 (6 bases). The V end lost 3 bases, the J end lost 1 base, and 22 bases lay between the germline ends. CDR1 is SGHVS, CDR2 FQNEAQ, per germline. The CDR3 runs 19 residues. The CDR3 DNA is TGTGCCAGCAGCTTGGATCGGGCTGCGGACAGTTTTGCCAAAAACATTCAGTACTTC. Amino acid sequence: CASSLDRAADSFAKNIQYF.

Worth noting for this clone: This same CDR3 is encoded by further DNA sequences in the sample. This CDR3 is CSALGQAEAFF. DNA of the CDR3: TGCAGTGCTCTTGGGCAGGCTGAAGCTTTCTTT. The chain uses TRBV20-1 and TRBJ1-1, with D uncertain. The CDR3 runs to 11 residues. Germline assignment: CDR1 DFQATT and CDR2 SNEGSKA (reference sequence). V lost 5 bases, J lost 6 bases, and 10 bases lay in between.

This clone was seen more than once but under ten times. The rearrangement links TRBV7-9 to TRBJ1-3, with D unclear. The CDR3 has 16 residues. V was pared by 2 bases and J by 0 bases, with 11 bases between. In germline, CDR1 is SEHNR, CDR2 FQNEAQ (reference sequence). CDR3: CASSLRLGTSGNTIYF. In nucleotides, the CDR3 is TGTGCCAGCAGCTTAAGGCTGGGCACCTCTGGAAACACCATATATTTT.

This rearrangement joins TRBV24-1 to TRBJ1-3; a weak D match, TRBD1 (6 bases). The CDR3 runs to 14 residues. The V gene's germline CDR1 is KGHDR and CDR2 SFDVKD. V lost 5 bases, J lost 3 bases, and 10 bases lay in between. In nucleotides, the CDR3 is TGTGCCACCAGTGCCGGGGGGCATGGAAACACCATATATTTT. Translating it yields CATSAGGHGNTIYF.

The V call is TRBV3-1 (or the pseudogene TRBV3-2), the J call TRBJ1-5; D might be TRBD1 (5 bases). The V gene's germline CDR1 is LGHDT and CDR2 YNNKEL (reference sequence). The CDR3 runs 15 residues. The germline V and J ends were trimmed by 4 bases and 0 bases, with 10 bases remaining between them. The CDR3 nucleotides are TGTGCCAGCAGCCCAAGCGACAGTAGCAATCAGCCCCAGCATTTT. Protein product: CASSPSDSSNQPQHF.

The V call is TRBV9, the J call TRBJ2-3, with D possibly being TRBD1 (6 bases). Germline CDR1 and CDR2: SGDLS and YYNGEE. The CDR3 extends over 14 amino acids. With 3 bases removed from V and 2 bases from J, the gap between germline ends came to 10 bases. The CDR3: CASSEDSHTDTQYF. CDR3 DNA sequence: TGTGCCAGCAGCGAGGACAGCCACACAGATACGCAGTATTTT.

This clone was detected only once. The V and J genes are TRBV5-1 and TRBJ2-3; D is ambiguous. The CDR3 has 13 amino acids. Trimming removed 9 bases at V and 3 bases at J, with 14 bases between. CDR1 is SGHRS and CDR2 is YFSETQ in the germline V gene. This chain's CDR3 is CATRNPGTDTQYF. CDR3 sequence (DNA): TGCGCCACCCGAAACCCCGGGACAGATACGCAGTATTTT.

The V and J genes are TRBV4-3 and TRBJ2-3, with 13 bases fitting TRBD2. The CDR3 length is 17 residues. Germline V gene data show CDR1 as LGHNA and CDR2 as YSLEER. The J segment lost 5 bases and the V segment lost 4 bases, leaving 9 bases of the junction unmatched. CDR3 bases: TGCGCCAGCAGCCCCTCCGGGACTAGCGGGGCCAGAGATACGCAGTATTTT. Translated: CASSPSGTSGARDTQYF.

The rearrangement links TRBV11-2 to TRBJ1-2, with D possibly being TRBD1 (5 bases). Germline-derived CDR1 and CDR2 are SGHAT and FQNNGV. The CDR3 is 11 amino acids. Trimming stripped 6 bases from V and 7 bases from J, with 9 bases between. CDR3 nucleotide sequence: TGTGCCAGCAGTTACAGGACTGGCTACACCTTC. Protein sequence: CASSYRTGYTF.

This chain joins TRBV9 and TRBJ1-1, with D maybe TRBD1 (5 bases). From germline, CDR1 is SGDLS and CDR2 YYNGEE. V lost 3 bases and J lost 5, with 11 bases in between. The CDR3 runs 13 residues. The CDR3 loop is CASSEGGGTEAFF. Here the CDR3 DNA reads TGTGCCAGCAGCGAGGGCGGGGGGACTGAAGCTTTCTTT.

J is TRBJ2-2 and V is TRBV5-6; the D is unclear. The CDR3 is 17 amino acids. The germline CDR1 and CDR2 sequences are SGHDT and YYEEEE. V gave up 3 bases and J gave up 0 bases, with 15 bases separating them. The CDR3 nucleotides read TGTGCCAGCAGCTCGACGGGTTACCTTTCGAACACCGGGGAGCTGTTTTTT. Translated, it gives CASSSTGYLSNTGELFF.

The chain links TRBV30 to TRBJ1-6, with a weak D call TRBD1 (6 bases). Germline V gene lookup returns CDR1 GTSNPN and CDR2 SVGIG (reference sequence). The CDR3 is 15 residues long. V shed 2 bases and J shed 0 bases, with 8 bases lying between them. The CDR3 bases are TGTGCCTGGAGTAGGGGGAGCTCCTATAATTCACCCCTCCACTTT. As protein: CAWSRGSSYNSPLHF.

This rearrangement joins TRBV19 to TRBJ1-3; D is undetermined. This CDR3 has 16 residues. Germline V gene lookup returns CDR1 LNHDA and CDR2 SQIVND (reference sequence). Trimming left V 4 bases short and J 0 bases short, with 13 bases between. The CDR3 region is CASSTQDWSSGNTIYF. CDR3 nucleotides: TGTGCCAGTAGTACGCAGGACTGGAGCTCTGGAAACACCATATATTTT.

There are a few counts of this clone. This sequence joins TRBV28 and TRBJ1-2, with D possibly TRBD1 on 6 matching bases. Deletions cut 4 bases from V and 7 bases from J, with 16 bases between. The CDR3 is 14 residues long. CDR1 and CDR2 (germline): MDHEN, SYDVKM. This CDR3 is CASSSSAGAGGYTF. The CDR3 DNA reads TGTGCCAGCAGTTCCTCGGCGGGGGCTGGTGGCTACACCTTC.

This clone occurred once. This sequence joins TRBV5-6 and TRBJ2-7; no definite D call. The CDR3 is 16 residues long. V lost 5 bases, J lost 7 bases, and 25 bases lay in between. Germline CDR1 SGHDT, CDR2 YYEEEE. This CDR3 is CASSSERRPPEGEQYF. CDR3 DNA sequence: TGTGCCAGCAGTTCCGAGAGGCGGCCCCCGGAAGGTGAGCAGTACTTC.

The V call is TRBV12-2, the J call TRBJ2-1; the DNA was not compared with TRBD2, the D call given in the table. TRBV12-2 has pseudogene status. This CDR3 has 16 amino acids. CDR3 protein: CASRFSLAGGHHEQFF. The DNA of the CDR3 is TGTGCAAGTCGCTTTTCCCTAGCGGGAGGGCATCATGAGCAGTTCTTC.

Only one count was recorded for this clone. The chain joins TRBV9 to TRBJ2-3, with a tentative D call TRBD2 (6 bases). The CDR3 is made up of 16 amino acids. Germline-derived CDR1 and CDR2 are SGDLS and YYNGEE. The germline V and J ends were trimmed by 3 bases and 2 bases, with 16 bases remaining between them. CDR3 DNA: TGTGCCAGCAGCGGGCCAAGGAAGGACTACACAGATACGCAGTATTTT. Translating gives CASSGPRKDYTDTQYF.